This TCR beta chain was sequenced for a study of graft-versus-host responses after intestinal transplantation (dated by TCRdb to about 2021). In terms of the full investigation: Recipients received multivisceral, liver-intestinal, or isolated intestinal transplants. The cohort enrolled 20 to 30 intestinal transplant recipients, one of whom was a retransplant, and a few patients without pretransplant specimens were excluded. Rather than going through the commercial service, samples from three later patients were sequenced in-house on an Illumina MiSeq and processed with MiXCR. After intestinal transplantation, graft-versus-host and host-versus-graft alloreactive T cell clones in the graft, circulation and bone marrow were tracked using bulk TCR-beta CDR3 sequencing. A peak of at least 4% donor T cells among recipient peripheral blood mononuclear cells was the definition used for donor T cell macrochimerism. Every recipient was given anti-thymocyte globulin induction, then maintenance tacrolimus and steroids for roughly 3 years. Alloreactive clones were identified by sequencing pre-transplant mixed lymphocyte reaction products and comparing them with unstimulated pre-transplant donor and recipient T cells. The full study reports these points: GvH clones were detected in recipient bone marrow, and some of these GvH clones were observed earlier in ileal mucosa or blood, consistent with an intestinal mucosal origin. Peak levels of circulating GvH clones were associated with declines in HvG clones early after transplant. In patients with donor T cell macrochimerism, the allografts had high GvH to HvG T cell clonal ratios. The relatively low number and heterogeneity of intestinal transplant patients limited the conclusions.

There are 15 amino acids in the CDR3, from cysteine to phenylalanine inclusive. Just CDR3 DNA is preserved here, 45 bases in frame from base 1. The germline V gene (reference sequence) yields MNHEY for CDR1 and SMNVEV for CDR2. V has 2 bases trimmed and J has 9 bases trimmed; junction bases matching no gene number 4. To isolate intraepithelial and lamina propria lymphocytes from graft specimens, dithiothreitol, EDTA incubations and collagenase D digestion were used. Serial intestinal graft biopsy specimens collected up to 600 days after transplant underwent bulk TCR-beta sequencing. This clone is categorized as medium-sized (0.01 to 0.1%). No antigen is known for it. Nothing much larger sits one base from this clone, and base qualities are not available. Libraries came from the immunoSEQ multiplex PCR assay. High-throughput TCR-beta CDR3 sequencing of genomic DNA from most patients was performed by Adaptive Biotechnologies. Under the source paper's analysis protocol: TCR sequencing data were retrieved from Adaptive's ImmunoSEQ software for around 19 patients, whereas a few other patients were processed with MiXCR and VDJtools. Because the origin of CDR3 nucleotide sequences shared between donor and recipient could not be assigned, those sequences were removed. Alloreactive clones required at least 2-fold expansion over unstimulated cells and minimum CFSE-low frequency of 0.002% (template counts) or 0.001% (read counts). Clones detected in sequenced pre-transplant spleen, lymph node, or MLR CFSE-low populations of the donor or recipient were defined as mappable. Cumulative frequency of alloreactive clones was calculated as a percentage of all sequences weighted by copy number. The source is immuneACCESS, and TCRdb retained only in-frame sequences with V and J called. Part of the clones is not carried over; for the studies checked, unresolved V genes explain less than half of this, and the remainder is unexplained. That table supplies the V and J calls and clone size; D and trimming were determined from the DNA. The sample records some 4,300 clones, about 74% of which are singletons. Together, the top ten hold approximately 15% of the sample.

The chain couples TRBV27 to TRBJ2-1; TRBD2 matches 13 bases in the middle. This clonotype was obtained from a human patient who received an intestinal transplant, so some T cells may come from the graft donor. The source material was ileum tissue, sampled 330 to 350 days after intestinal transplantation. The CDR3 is CASSLGLAGVSEQFF. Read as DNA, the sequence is TGTGCCAGCAGTTTAGGACTAGCGGGAGTATCTGAGCAGTTCTTC.